This T cell receptor (beta chain) was captured by sequencing in a study of siplizumab effects on memory and regulatory T cells. Data came from immunoSEQ multiplex PCR; TCRdb stores just in-frame clones and leaves some out. The sample holds approximately 94,000 clones, more than 85% seen once. This receptor was identified in a human donor in good health. The sequenced material came from CD4+ T cells sorted from blood.

Written as DNA, the CDR3 is TGTGCCACAGCGGACGGTTATTACCAAGAGACCCAGTACTTC. This translates into CATADGYYQETQYF. The rearrangement links TRBV6-1 to TRBJ2-5; tentatively, D is TRBD2 (5 bases). This CDR3 is 14 amino acids long. Trimming removed 10 bases from V and 0 bases from J, with 15 bases in between. Germline CDR1 reads MNHNS; CDR2 reads SASEGT.